These 2 T cell receptor beta chains share one sample of origin, sequenced in a study of blood T cell repertoires in COVID-19. Some clones are missing from TCRdb's copy, which holds only in-frame ones; the method was immunoSEQ multiplex PCR. The table has 540,000 or so clones, 85% to 90% seen once. The sample consisted of peripheral blood. The receptors come from a woman aged 45 to 65 with COVID-19, enrolled during active disease.

The CDR3 region is CSVVKGGLNNEQFF. Here the CDR3 DNA reads TGCAGCGTTGTAAAAGGGGGACTAAACAATGAGCAGTTCTTC. The chain links TRBV29-1 to TRBJ2-1; possibly TRBD2 for D (7 bases). Trimming took off 4 bases at V and 5 bases at J, with 15 bases between the two ends. Germline lookup yields CDR1 SQVTM and CDR2 ANQGSEA. This CDR3 comprises 14 residues.

CDR3 sequence (DNA): TGTGCCAGCAGTGAAGGACTTCTCCAGCCCCAGCATTTT. It yields the protein CASSEGLLQPQHF. V usage is TRBV6-1 and J usage is TRBJ1-5; D gene ambiguous. Germline V gene data show CDR1 as MNHNS and CDR2 as SASEGT. V was cut by 1 base and J by 7 bases, with 8 bases left in between. The CDR3 contains 13 residues.